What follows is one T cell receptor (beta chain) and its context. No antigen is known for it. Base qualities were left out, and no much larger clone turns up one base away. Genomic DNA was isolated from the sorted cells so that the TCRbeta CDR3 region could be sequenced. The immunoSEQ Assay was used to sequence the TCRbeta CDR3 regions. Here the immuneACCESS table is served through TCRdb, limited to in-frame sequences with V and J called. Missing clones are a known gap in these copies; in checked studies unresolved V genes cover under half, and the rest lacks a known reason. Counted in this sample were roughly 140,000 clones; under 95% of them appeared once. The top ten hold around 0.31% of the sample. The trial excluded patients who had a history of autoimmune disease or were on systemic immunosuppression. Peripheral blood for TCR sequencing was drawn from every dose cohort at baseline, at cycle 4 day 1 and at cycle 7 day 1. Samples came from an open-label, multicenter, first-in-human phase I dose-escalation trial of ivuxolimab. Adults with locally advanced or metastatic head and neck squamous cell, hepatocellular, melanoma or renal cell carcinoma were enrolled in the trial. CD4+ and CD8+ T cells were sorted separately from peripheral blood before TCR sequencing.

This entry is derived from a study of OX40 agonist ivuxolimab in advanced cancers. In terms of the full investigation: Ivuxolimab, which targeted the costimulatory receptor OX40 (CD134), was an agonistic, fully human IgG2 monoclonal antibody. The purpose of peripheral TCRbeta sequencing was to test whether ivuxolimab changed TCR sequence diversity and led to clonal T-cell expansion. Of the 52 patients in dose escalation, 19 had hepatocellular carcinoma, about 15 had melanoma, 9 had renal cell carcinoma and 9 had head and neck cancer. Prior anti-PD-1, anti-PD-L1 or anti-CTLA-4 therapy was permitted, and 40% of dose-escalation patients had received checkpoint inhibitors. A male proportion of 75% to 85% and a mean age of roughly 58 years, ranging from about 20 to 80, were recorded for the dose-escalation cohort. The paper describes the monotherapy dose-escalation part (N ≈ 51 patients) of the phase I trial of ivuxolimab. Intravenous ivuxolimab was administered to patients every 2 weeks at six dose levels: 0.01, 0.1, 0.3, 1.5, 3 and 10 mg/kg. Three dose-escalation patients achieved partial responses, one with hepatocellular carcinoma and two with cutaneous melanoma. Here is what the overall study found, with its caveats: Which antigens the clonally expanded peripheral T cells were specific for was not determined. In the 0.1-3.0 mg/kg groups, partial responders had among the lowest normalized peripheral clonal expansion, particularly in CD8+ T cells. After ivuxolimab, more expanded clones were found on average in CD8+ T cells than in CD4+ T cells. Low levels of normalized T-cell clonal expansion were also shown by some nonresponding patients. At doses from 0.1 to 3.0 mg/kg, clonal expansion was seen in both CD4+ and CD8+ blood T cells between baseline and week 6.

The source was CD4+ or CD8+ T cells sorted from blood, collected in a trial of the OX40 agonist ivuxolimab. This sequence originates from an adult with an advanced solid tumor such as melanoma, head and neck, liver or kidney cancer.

In nucleotide form, the sequence is TGTGCCAGCACCCCGGAGAGGGAACCCCCAGATACGCAGTATTTT. Translated, it gives CASTPEREPPDTQYF. The V and J genes are TRBV6-5 and TRBJ2-3; a tentative D match to TRBD2 spans 5 bases. V is clipped by 7 bases and J by 4 bases, and the sequence between their germline boundaries is 18 bases long. CDR1 and CDR2 were assigned from the germline V gene as MNHEY and SVGAGI. The CDR3 runs 15 residues from the cysteine to the phenylalanine. Just CDR3 DNA is preserved here, 45 bases in frame from base 1.